This entry lists 26 T cell receptor beta chains sequenced from one sample in a study of blood T cell repertoires in COVID-19. TCRdb's table, derived via immunoSEQ multiplex PCR, lists solely in-frame clones and lacks some. This repertoire shows around 470,000 clones, roughly 89% found once; its top ten account for approximately 0.9%. Sequenced: peripheral blood. All receptors come from a man aged 18 to 29 with COVID-19, enrolled during active disease.

This clone was counted once. The V gene is TRBV25-1, the J gene TRBJ2-5; tentatively, D is TRBD1 (5 bases). Trimming took off 8 bases at V and 4 bases at J, with 29 bases between the two ends. Germline CDR1 reads MGHDK; CDR2 reads SYGVNS. The CDR3 has 18 residues. The CDR3 DNA is TGTGCCAGCGTAGAATCACCCACAGGTCATGAAGGGGTAGAGACCCAGTACTTC. Protein sequence: CASVESPTGHEGVETQYF.

V and J are TRBV7-9 and TRBJ2-1, with 13 positions matching TRBD2. The CDR3 consists of 16 residues. Losses at the gene ends were 0 bases for V and 9 bases for J; bases not matched to a gene: 5. From germline, CDR1 is SEHNR and CDR2 FQNEAQ (reference sequence). CDR3 in DNA: TGTGCCAGCAGCTTAGCGGGACTAGCGGGAAAGGGTGAGCAGTTCTTC. This encodes CASSLAGLAGKGEQFF.

The chain couples TRBV7-2 to TRBJ1-3; 7 nucleotides line up with TRBD1. With 2 bases clipped from V and 9 bases from J, the junction kept 19 bases outside the gene matches. The CDR3 has 18 residues. From germline, CDR1 is SGHTA and CDR2 FQGNSA. CDR3 in DNA: TGTGCCAGCAGCTTATACTTCCGACAGGGACCCTATGGGGGCACCATATATTTT. Amino acid sequence: CASSLYFRQGPYGGTIYF. The full variable domain, with the rest looked up from reference TRBV7-2 and TRBJ1-3, is GAGVSQSPSNKVTEKGKDVELRCDPISGHTALYWYRQSLGQGLEFLIYFQGNSAPDKSGLPSDRFSAERTGGSVSTLTIQRTQQEDSAVYLCASSLYFRQGPYGGTIYFGEGSWLTVV.

J is TRBJ1-3 and V is TRBV12-5; TRBD1 aligns across 8 bases. Germline CDR1 and CDR2: LGHNT and FRNRAP. V lost 7 bases, J lost 6 bases, and 11 bases stayed unmatched. The CDR3 sequence is 15 residues long. CDR3 protein: CASAPSGTGLNTIYF. CDR3 nucleotide sequence: TGTGCTAGTGCCCCTTCCGGGACAGGATTAAACACCATATATTTT.

The chain combines TRBV11-2 with TRBJ2-1; TRBD2 agrees at 7 bases. CDR3 size: 18 residues. V was pared by 1 base and J by 4 bases, with 13 bases of the junction left unmatched. The germline CDR1 and CDR2 sequences are SGHAT and FQNNGV. The chain's CDR3 is CASSLVRWGGDAYNEQFF. The CDR3 DNA reads as TGTGCCAGCAGCTTAGTGAGATGGGGAGGGGATGCGTACAATGAGCAGTTCTTC. The full variable domain, with the rest looked up from reference TRBV11-2 and TRBJ2-1, is EAGVAQSPRYKIIEKRQSVAFWCNPISGHATLYWYQQILGQGPKLLIQFQNNGVVDDSQLPKDRFSAERLKGVDSTLKIQPAKLEDSAVYLCASSLVRWGGDAYNEQFFGPGTRLTVL.

This clone has just a few counts. One junction end disagrees with the germline gene, perhaps due to a read error. This sequence joins TRBV7-7 and TRBJ2-2; possibly TRBD1 for D (8 bases). Germline CDR1 reads SSHAT; CDR2 reads FNYEAQ (reference sequence). The CDR3 extends over 18 amino acids. CDR3 residues: CASSFDRGEAGPTGELFF. In nucleotides, the CDR3 is TGTGCTAGCAGCTTTGACAGGGGAGAAGCGGGACCCACCGGGGAGCTGTTTTTT.

This chain connects TRBV7-3 to TRBJ2-1, with D tentatively TRBD1 (5 bases). Trimming pared 2 bases from V and 7 bases from J, leaving 9 bases between. This CDR3 is built from 13 residues. The germline CDR1 and CDR2 sequences are SGHTA and FQGTGA. In nucleotides, the CDR3 is TGTGCCAGCAGCTTAGATGCAGGGAATGAGCAGTTCTTC. Translation: CASSLDAGNEQFF.

The genes are TRBV12-3 or TRBV12-4 and TRBJ1-1, with D possibly being TRBD1 (6 bases). Between the trimmed V and J ends, which lost 5 bases and 6 bases, there was a span of 10 bases. CDR3 length: 12 residues. The CDR3 DNA follows: TGTGCCAGCAGTCTCGCAGGGGCTGAAGCTTTCTTT. This sequence encodes CASSLAGAEAFF.

This clone was seen a single time. The J gene is TRBJ1-1, the V gene TRBV7-8; maybe TRBD1 (5 bases). The ends were cut back, 1 base at V and 1 base at J, with 13 bases in the middle. CDR1 is SGHVS, CDR2 FQNEAQ, per germline. The CDR3 sequence is 16 residues long. The CDR3 DNA follows: TGTGCCAGCAGCTTAGACGAAATCCAGGGGAACACTGAAGCTTTCTTT. This encodes CASSLDEIQGNTEAFF.

This sequence joins TRBV7-9 and TRBJ2-5; D call uncertain. The CDR3 loop spans 14 amino acids. The V end lost 5 bases, the J end lost 0 bases, and 10 bases lay between the germline ends. Germline-derived CDR1 and CDR2 are SEHNR and FQNEAQ (reference sequence). CDR3 in DNA: TGTGCCAGCAGCCTTGGGCCGAACCAAGAGACCCAGTACTTC. It specifies CASSLGPNQETQYF.

The chain joins TRBV5-1 to TRBJ2-5, with D possibly TRBD1 on 5 matching bases. The CDR3 is 14 residues long. Per the germline V gene, CDR1 is SGHRS and CDR2 is YFSETQ. V was cut by 0 bases and J by 6 bases, with 12 bases left in between. CDR3 nucleotide sequence: TGCGCCAGCAGCTTGGGGGCAGGGTCCAAGACCCAGTACTTC. Its translation: CASSLGAGSKTQYF.

This rearrangement joins TRBV4-1 to TRBJ2-5; 7 nucleotides line up with TRBD2. The V segment lost 2 bases and the J segment 4 bases; nucleotides outside the gene matches: 7. Germline CDR1 MGHRA, CDR2 YSYEKL. This CDR3 has 15 amino acids. The CDR3 reads CASSQMDREAETQYF. The CDR3 coding sequence is TGCGCCAGCAGCCAAATGGACCGGGAGGCAGAGACCCAGTACTTC.

The chain uses TRBV5-1 and TRBJ2-5; 9 bases agree with TRBD2. CDR1 is SGHRS, CDR2 YFSETQ, per germline. CDR3 size: 15 residues. The trim removed 2 bases at V and 3 bases at J, leaving 5 bases unmatched. CDR3 in amino acids: CASSFYSGSEETQYF. CDR3 nucleotide sequence: TGCGCCAGCAGCTTTTATAGCGGGAGCGAAGAGACCCAGTACTTC. The full variable domain, completed using reference TRBV5-1 and TRBJ2-5, is KAGVTQTPRYLIKTRGQQVTLSCSPISGHRSVSWYQQTPGQGLQFLFEYFSETQRNKGNFPGRFSGRQFSNSRSEMNVSTLELGDSALYLCASSFYSGSEETQYFGPGTRLLVL.

CDR3 loop: CASSLGAYGYTF. DNA of the CDR3: TGTGCCAGCAGCTTAGGGGCTTATGGCTACACCTTC. The rearrangement joins TRBV7-2 to TRBJ1-2, with D unresolved. Germline CDR1 reads SGHTA; CDR2 reads FQGNSA. The length of the CDR3 is 12 residues. V was clipped by 1 base and J by 5 bases, with 5 bases between them.

The chain carries TRBV19 and TRBJ2-3; 11 nucleotides line up with TRBD2. Trimming cost V 5 bases and J 1 base; bases outside gene matches: 2. Germline lookup yields CDR1 LNHDA and CDR2 SQIVND (reference sequence). CDR3 length: 15 residues. For the CDR3, the DNA is TGTGCCAGTAGTCTACTAGCGGGGGGCACAGATACGCAGTATTTT. Residues: CASSLLAGGTDTQYF.

This chain joins TRBV4-2 and TRBJ2-2; D gene ambiguous. The V gene lost 4 bases and the J gene lost 4 bases, with 13 bases spanning the gap. This CDR3 has 15 residues. From germline, CDR1 is LGHNA and CDR2 YNFKEQ. The CDR3 nucleotides read TGTGCCAGCAGCCGATCTGAGTGGAGCACCGGGGAGCTGTTTTTT. It encodes CASSRSEWSTGELFF.

This clone was detected a few times. The CDR3 region has the DNA TGTGCCAGCAGCCCTAGACCGAACACTGAAGCTTTCTTT. As protein: CASSPRPNTEAFF. The chain uses TRBV11-3 and TRBJ1-1, with unresolved D. The CDR3 contains 13 residues. Per the germline V gene, CDR1 is SGHNT and CDR2 is YENEEA. The V gene lost 5 bases and the J gene lost 1 base, with 8 bases spanning the gap.

The chain uses TRBV3-1 (or the pseudogene TRBV3-2) and TRBJ2-7; 11 nucleotides line up with TRBD2. Germline lookup yields CDR1 LGHDT and CDR2 YNNKEL (reference sequence). With 4 bases clipped from V and 2 bases from J, the junction kept 4 bases outside the gene matches. CDR3 length equals 15 residues. CDR3 amino acids: CASSRGLAGPYEQYF. CDR3 bases: TGTGCCAGCAGCCGCGGACTAGCGGGTCCCTACGAGCAGTACTTC.

The rearrangement uses TRBV4-1 and TRBJ1-5; D call uncertain. The CDR3 is 15 residues long. In germline, CDR1 is MGHRA, CDR2 YSYEKL. Trimming took off 0 bases at V and 0 bases at J, with 6 bases between the two ends. CDR3 region: CASSQDPFSNQPQHF. The DNA of the CDR3 is TGCGCCAGCAGCCAAGATCCGTTTAGCAATCAGCCCCAGCATTTT.

J is TRBJ1-3 and V is TRBV4-1; maybe TRBD1 (6 bases). The germline CDR1 and CDR2 sequences are MGHRA and YSYEKL. V was clipped by 0 bases and J by 3 bases, with 12 bases between them. This CDR3 contains 16 residues. CDR3 protein: CASSQDTGSLGNTIYF. The CDR3 nucleotides read TGCGCCAGCAGCCAAGATACAGGGAGTCTTGGAAACACCATATATTTT.

This clone was recorded only once. V gene TRBV18 combines with J gene TRBJ2-2; no clear D gene. The germline gives CDR1 KGHSH, CDR2 LQKENI. The CDR3 length is 15 residues. V lost 3 bases and J 5 bases, leaving 13 bases between the germline ends. The CDR3 is CASSPTVSGTGELFF. CDR3 bases: TGTGCCAGCTCACCCACAGTTTCTGGGACCGGGGAGCTGTTTTTT.

This clone was seen a handful of times. The chain carries TRBV19 and TRBJ1-5; D gene uncertain. Germline CDR1 and CDR2: LNHDA and SQIVND (reference sequence). With 2 bases removed from V and 7 bases from J, the gap between germline ends came to 18 bases. The CDR3 has 16 amino acids. CDR3 in amino acids: CASSINPPRPSQPQHF. DNA of the CDR3: TGTGCCAGTAGTATAAACCCCCCGAGGCCAAGCCAGCCCCAGCATTTT. Combining the CDR3 with reference TRBV19 and TRBJ1-5 gives the whole variable domain DGGITQSPKYLFRKEGQNVTLSCEQNLNHDAMYWYRQDPGQGLRLIYYSQIVNDFQKGDIAEGYSVSREKKESFPLTVTSAQKNPTAFYLCASSINPPRPSQPQHFGDGTRLSIL.

The gene calls are TRBV19 and TRBJ1-2, with D possibly being TRBD1 (5 bases). The V end lost 3 bases, the J end lost 7 bases, and 12 bases lay between the germline ends. Germline V gene lookup returns CDR1 LNHDA and CDR2 SQIVND (reference sequence). The CDR3 totals 13 residues. This CDR3 reads CASSIRQGGGYTF. CDR3 bases: TGTGCCAGTAGTATCAGGCAGGGTGGTGGCTACACCTTC.

The chain couples TRBV19 to TRBJ2-3; D gene unclear. Trimming pared 5 bases from V and 14 bases from J, leaving 23 bases between. CDR1 is LNHDA and CDR2 is SQIVND in the germline V gene (reference sequence). This CDR3 comprises 14 residues. The CDR3 DNA follows: TGTGCCAGTAGTGACTTTGGTTCCGCCACGGTGAGGTATTTT. This encodes CASSDFGSATVRYF.

V and J are TRBV11-2 and TRBJ2-5; perhaps TRBD2 as D (5 bases). This CDR3 is 15 amino acids long. Trimming removed 0 bases at V and 1 base at J, with 9 bases between. Germline V gene lookup returns CDR1 SGHAT and CDR2 FQNNGV. CDR3 sequence (DNA): TGTGCCAGCAGCTTAGAGCCGGGATCCCAAGAGACCCAGTACTTC. Protein: CASSLEPGSQETQYF.

The chain carries TRBV6-5 and TRBJ2-1, with D maybe TRBD2 (6 bases). The V gene's germline CDR1 is MNHEY and CDR2 SVGAGI. V gave up 5 bases and J gave up 6 bases, with 17 bases separating them. This CDR3 has 15 residues. This CDR3 is CASSPAGGTPNEQFF. The CDR3 nucleotides read TGTGCCAGCAGTCCAGCGGGTGGAACTCCCAATGAGCAGTTCTTC.